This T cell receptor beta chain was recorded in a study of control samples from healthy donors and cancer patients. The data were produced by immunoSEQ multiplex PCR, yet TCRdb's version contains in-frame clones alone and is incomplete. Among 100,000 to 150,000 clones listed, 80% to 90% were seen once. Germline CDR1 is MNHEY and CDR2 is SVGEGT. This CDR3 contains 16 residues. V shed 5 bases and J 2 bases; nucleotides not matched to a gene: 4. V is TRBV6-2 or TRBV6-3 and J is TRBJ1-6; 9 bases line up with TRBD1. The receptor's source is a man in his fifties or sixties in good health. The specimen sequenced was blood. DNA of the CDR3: TGTGCCAGCAGTAAGGACAGGGGTGCCTATAATTCACCCCTCCACTTT. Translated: CASSKDRGAYNSPLHF.